This TCR beta chain was observed in a study of shared clonotypes between healthy human individuals. Per germline, CDR1 SGHNT and CDR2 YYREEE (reference sequence). V was trimmed by 4 bases and J by 2 bases, leaving 13 bases between them. This CDR3 region has 15 residues. Here immunoSEQ multiplex PCR was the method, and the copy in TCRdb shows in-frame clones only, minus some. Among over a million clones, about 98% were seen once, and the ten largest hold 0.4% to 0.45%. This clone was seen just once. Sequencing input: naive CD4+ T cells sorted from blood. The sample's subset: CD45RA+ positively selected. The chain has TRBV5-4 and TRBJ2-1; a weak D match, TRBD2 (5 bases). The source is a man aged 25 to 40 in good health. CDR3 loop: CASSPLAVTYNEQFF. CDR3 DNA sequence: TGTGCCAGCAGCCCCCTAGCTGTTACCTACAATGAGCAGTTCTTC.